This entry lists 5 T cell receptor beta chains sequenced from one sample in a study of cytomegalovirus exposure and HLA in healthy donors. In the PCR, 60 Vbeta and 13 Jbeta primers were used. Some clones are missing from TCRdb's copy, which holds only in-frame ones; the method was immunoSEQ multiplex PCR. The top ten hold under 15% of the sample, which has 75,000 to 95,000 clones, around 85% seen once. What was sequenced was PBMCs. These receptor sequences come from a human donor in good health.

This rearrangement joins TRBV13 to TRBJ1-6, with D possibly TRBD1 on 5 matching bases. Looked up from germline, CDR1 is PRHDT and CDR2 is FYEKMQ (reference sequence). The CDR3 length is 16 residues. The germline V and J ends were trimmed by 4 bases and 7 bases, with 17 bases remaining between them. This CDR3 is CASSSTDNGGNSPLHF. In DNA, the CDR3 is TGTGCCAGCAGCTCAACCGATAATGGGGGGAATTCACCCCTCCACTTT. The full variable domain, with the rest looked up from reference TRBV13 and TRBJ1-6, is AAGVIQSPRHLIKEKRETATLKCYPIPRHDTVYWYQQGPGQDPQFLISFYEKMQSDKGSIPDRFSAQQFSDYHSELNMSSLELGDSALYFCASSSTDNGGNSPLHFGNGTRLTVT.

In its sample, this clone was seen once. The chain uses TRBV14 and TRBJ1-1; no clear D gene. CDR3 length: 12 residues. Germline V gene lookup returns CDR1 SGHDN and CDR2 FVKESK. The V end lost 2 bases, the J end lost 1 base, and 2 bases lay between the germline ends. The CDR3 sequence: CASSQRNTEAFF. Written as DNA, the CDR3 is TGTGCCAGCAGCCAACGGAACACTGAAGCTTTCTTT. Supplemented by reference TRBV14 and TRBJ1-1, the full variable domain reads EAGVTQFPSHSVIEKGQTVTLRCDPISGHDNLYWYRRVMGKEIKFLLHFVKESKQDESGMPNNRFLAERTGGTYSTLKVQPAELEDSGVYFCASSQRNTEAFFGQGTRLTVV.

The chain joins TRBV27 to TRBJ1-3; 8 nucleotides line up with TRBD1. The CDR3 has 14 residues. Losses at the gene ends were 5 bases for V and 2 bases for J; bases not matched to a gene: 2. CDR1 is MNHEY, CDR2 SMNVEV, per germline (reference sequence). The CDR3 region is CASSRTGPGNTIYF. CDR3 DNA sequence: TGTGCCAGCAGTAGGACAGGGCCTGGAAACACCATATATTTT.

The chain uses TRBV6-5 and TRBJ2-3, with 9 bases that match TRBD1. CDR1 MNHEY and CDR2 SVGAGI come from the germline V gene. The V and J ends lost 4 bases and 4 bases, in that order; junction bases with no gene match: 9. This CDR3 is built from 16 residues. CDR3 nucleotide sequence: TGTGCCAGCAGTTTCGTACCGGGACAGGGACCAGATACGCAGTATTTT. It yields the protein CASSFVPGQGPDTQYF.

This clone came up a few times. The chain recombines TRBV5-4 with TRBJ1-2; D is uncertain. The CDR3 is made up of 13 amino acids. Deletions cut 0 bases from V and 8 bases from J, with 11 bases between. The V gene's germline CDR1 is SGHNT and CDR2 YYREEE (reference sequence). In DNA, the CDR3 is TGTGCCAGCAGCTTGGATGAGGCGAGAGGCTACACCTTC. It specifies CASSLDEARGYTF.